These 9 T cell receptor beta chains were sequenced from one sample in a study of identical twins. TCRdb re-called the 5' RACE reads with MiXCR, one entry per CDR3 protein. In the table there are approximately 240,000 distinct CDR3 sequences, more than 13% of which are singletons. The sequenced sample consisted of memory (CD45RO+) T cells sorted from blood. The receptors come from a woman younger than 30 in good health.

This clonotype has at least ten counts. V and J are TRBV20-1 and TRBJ1-4; no firm D call. This CDR3 has 15 residues. Trimming took 3 bases from V and 4 from J, leaving 15 bases between them. CDR1 DFQATT and CDR2 SNEGSKA come from the germline V gene (reference sequence). The CDR3 nucleotides read TGCAGTGCTAGGGGCGCCTTAAGGTATAATGAAAAACTGTTTTTT. It specifies CSARGALRYNEKLFF.

This clonotype was observed a handful of times. The gene calls are TRBV7-9 and TRBJ2-3; D remains ambiguous. The ends were cut back, 6 bases at V and 7 bases at J, with 23 bases in the middle. The CDR3 is 16 amino acids. Germline CDR1 is SEHNR and CDR2 is FQNEAQ (reference sequence). CDR3 region: CASRIPAKLSTYTQYF. The DNA of the CDR3 is TGTGCCAGCAGGATTCCGGCTAAGCTATCCACCTATACGCAGTATTTT.

This clonotype was observed a few times. The genes are TRBV7-9 and TRBJ1-3; no definite D call. This CDR3 is 13 amino acids long. Germline loops: CDR1 SEHNR, CDR2 FQNEAQ (reference sequence). The V end was cut by 5 bases, the J end by 6 bases, with 11 bases between. The CDR3 region is CASSNGGVNTIYF. The CDR3 DNA sequence: TGTGCCAGCAGCAATGGCGGGGTAAACACCATATATTTT. The full variable domain, completed using reference TRBV7-9 and TRBJ1-3, is DTGVSQNPRHKITKRGQNVTFRCDPISEHNRLYWYRQTLGQGPEFLTYFQNEAQLEKSRLLSDRFSAERPKGSFSTLEIQRTEQGDSAMYLCASSNGGVNTIYFGEGSWLTVV.

This clonotype was recorded at least ten times. The chain recombines TRBV20-1 with TRBJ2-3; D is undetermined. This CDR3 comprises 14 residues. In germline, CDR1 is DFQATT, CDR2 SNEGSKA (reference sequence). The V end was cut by 0 bases, the J end by 1 base, with 8 bases between. In DNA, the CDR3 is TGCAGTGCTAGAGATAAGTTGGGCACAGATACGCAGTATTTT. Encoded protein: CSARDKLGTDTQYF.

This clonotype was seen more than once but under ten times. The chain couples TRBV7-9 to TRBJ1-2; maybe TRBD1 (5 bases). The CDR3 covers 17 residues. The V end lost 5 bases, the J end lost 0 bases, and 19 bases lay between the germline ends. Germline V gene lookup returns CDR1 SEHNR and CDR2 FQNEAQ (reference sequence). CDR3 loop: CASSRLLGTLSNYGYTF. The CDR3 nucleotides are TGTGCCAGCAGCCGATTGCTTGGGACGCTCTCTAACTATGGCTACACCTTC.

The CDR3 DNA is TGCAGTGCTAGAGAATCCCGAAACAATGAGCAGTTCTTC. Residues: CSARESRNNEQFF. This sequence joins TRBV20-1 and TRBJ2-1; D gene unclear. The CDR3 contains 13 residues. Trimming took off 0 bases at V and 5 bases at J, with 8 bases between the two ends. Germline CDR1 DFQATT, CDR2 SNEGSKA (reference sequence).

The chain links TRBV20-1 to TRBJ2-2; the D is unclear. Looked up from germline, CDR1 is DFQATT and CDR2 is SNEGSKA (reference sequence). The CDR3 is 8 residues long. CDR3 amino acids: CDTGELFF. The CDR3 region has the DNA TGCGACACCGGGGAGCTGTTTTTT.

Many counts were recorded for this clonotype. J is TRBJ2-1 and V is TRBV27; D ambiguous. The CDR3 is 14 amino acids. Germline-derived CDR1 and CDR2 are MNHEY and SMNVEV (reference sequence). The germline V and J ends were trimmed by 4 bases and 5 bases, with 12 bases remaining between them. The CDR3 region is CASSSSGWDNEQFF. The CDR3 nucleotides read TGTGCCAGCAGTTCATCCGGTTGGGACAATGAGCAGTTCTTC.

This chain uses TRBV3-1 with TRBJ2-5; a weak D match, TRBD2 (5 bases). CDR3 length equals 13 residues. V lost 3 bases and J 9 bases, leaving 14 bases between the germline ends. Per the germline V gene, CDR1 is LGHDT and CDR2 is YNNKEL (reference sequence). CDR3 nucleotide sequence: TGTGCCAGCAGCCAGTGGACGGAGGAAGCCCAGTACTTC. It codes for CASSQWTEEAQYF.